The 8 T cell receptor beta chains given below trace back to one sample, sequenced in a study of cytomegalovirus exposure and HLA in healthy donors. Primers: 60 Vbeta forward and 13 Jbeta reverse. Produced via immunoSEQ multiplex PCR; TCRdb's table is partial and in-frame only. Of roughly 80,000 clones listed, approximately 60% are singletons. The specimen was PBMCs. The receptor source for this set is a male donor in good health and CMV-seropositive.

This chain links TRBV30 with TRBJ2-1, with 9 bases that match TRBD1. This CDR3 is 15 amino acids long. The ends lost 0 bases at V and 10 bases at J; junction bases unmatched: 10. Germline-derived CDR1 and CDR2 are GTSNPN and SVGIG (reference sequence). Here the CDR3 reads CAWSVHGTGHREQFF. The CDR3 DNA reads TGTGCCTGGAGTGTACACGGGACAGGGCATCGAGAGCAGTTCTTC.

Only a few counts were recorded for this clone. The chain links TRBV5-8 to TRBJ1-5, with unresolved D. CDR1 is SGHTS, CDR2 YDEGEE, per germline. V lost 4 bases and J 4 bases, leaving 12 bases between the germline ends. This CDR3 spans 14 amino acids. The CDR3 sequence: CASSLRRGNQPQHF. Written as DNA, the CDR3 is TGTGCCAGCAGCCTAAGACGAGGGAATCAGCCCCAGCATTTT.

This clone was picked up a small number of times. The chain combines TRBV30 with TRBJ2-2; D is uncertain. CDR3 length: 15 amino acids. V gave up 6 bases and J gave up 0 bases, with 14 bases separating them. Germline V gives CDR1 GTSNPN, CDR2 SVGIG (reference sequence). The CDR3 protein is CACKQDFANTGELFF. The CDR3 bases are TGTGCCTGTAAACAAGACTTCGCGAACACCGGGGAGCTGTTTTTT.

The chain combines TRBV6-1 with TRBJ1-5; D is undetermined. The CDR3 loop spans 13 amino acids. Per germline, CDR1 MNHNS and CDR2 SASEGT. Trimming removed 3 bases from V and 6 bases from J, with 9 bases in between. DNA for the CDR3: TGTGCCAGCAGTGACGAGGTGGGTCAGCCCCAGCATTTT. Translated, it gives CASSDEVGQPQHF.

Turning to this clone: Mismatch with germline at one junction end may stem from a read error. The J gene is TRBJ1-2, the V gene TRBV29-1; D not resolved. The CDR3 runs to 8 residues. The germline gives CDR1 SQVTM, CDR2 ANQGSEA. The CDR3 region has the DNA TGCAGCGTTGACTTGGCTTTCTTC. Its translation: CSVDLAFF. The full variable domain, in which reference TRBV29-1 and TRBJ1-2 provide the parts outside the CDR3, is SAVISQKPSRDICQRGTSLTIQCQVDSQVTMMFWYRQQPGQSLTLIATANQGSEATYESGFVIDKFPISRPNLTFSTLTVSNMSPEDSSIYLCSVDLAFFGSGTRLTVV.

For the CDR3, the DNA is TGTGCCAGCAGCTTGGGCGGCAACTATGGCTACACCTTC. Encoded protein: CASSLGGNYGYTF. This chain uses TRBV5-8 with TRBJ1-2, with D unresolved. Germline-derived CDR1 and CDR2 are SGHTS and YDEGEE. The length of the CDR3 is 13 residues. The V and J ends lost 0 bases and 2 bases respectively, with 5 bases between them.

The chain employs TRBV29-1 and TRBJ2-1; a possible D gene is TRBD1 (6 bases). The CDR3 totals 14 residues. Germline-derived CDR1 and CDR2 are SQVTM and ANQGSEA. V was clipped by 4 bases and J by 5 bases, with 15 bases between them. The CDR3: CSVVGAPGDNEQFF. The CDR3 DNA reads TGCAGCGTTGTGGGGGCCCCCGGGGACAATGAGCAGTTCTTC.

This clone was observed a single time. Germline is not matched at one junction end, which may reflect a read error. This chain links TRBV7-3 with TRBJ2-6; TRBD1 aligns across 8 bases. Per germline, CDR1 SGHTA and CDR2 FQGTGA. The CDR3 extends over 20 amino acids. CDR3 DNA sequence: TGTGCCAGCAGCTTAAGGGGCCCAGGGACAGGCGTCTCTGGGGCCAATGTCCTGACTTTC. It specifies CASSLRGPGTGVSGANVLTF. Based on the CDR3 plus reference TRBV7-3 and TRBJ2-6, the full variable domain is GAGVSQTPSNKVTEKGKYVELRCDPISGHTALYWYRQSLGQGPEFLIYFQGTGAADDSGLPNDRFFAVRPEGSVSTLKIQRTERGDSAVYLCASSLRGPGTGVSGANVLTFGAGSRLTVL.